In its sample, the clone carrying this T cell receptor beta chain was seen a few times. The antigen remains unidentified. This sample is part of a study of T cell repertoires in aging, cancer and after chemotherapy. For the study at large: Patients with glioblastoma brain tumors were sampled before and after temozolomide-based therapy. Study observations and caveats: In each cancer cohort, median generation probability increased across chemotherapy, suggesting thymic output rebounded.

Peripheral blood genomic DNA, not sorted cells or RNA, was the template. Multiplex touch-down PCR with TRB-A/B primers amplified rearranged V-D-J TRB sequences. MiXCR, applied by TCRdb to the multiplex PCR reads, yields one record per CDR3 protein. In the table there are roughly 1,900 distinct CDR3 sequences, over 25% of which are singletons. The CDR3 loop spans 13 amino acids. Germline V lookup: CDR1 SGHRS, CDR2 YFSETQ. V was pared by 0 bases and J by 9 bases, with 10 bases between. Sequenced material: blood. This chain connects TRBV5-1 to TRBJ1-5; weak D call: TRBD1 (5 bases). This sequence originates from a human donor with a solid tumor. The CDR3 nucleotides are TGCGCCAGCAGCTTGGAAGGGGATCGGCCCCAGCATTTT. It is translated as CASSLEGDRPQHF. Looking up the rest from reference TRBV5-1 and TRBJ1-5 gives the full variable domain: KAGVTQTPRYLIKTRGQQVTLSCSPISGHRSVSWYQQTPGQGLQFLFEYFSETQRNKGNFPGRFSGRQFSNSRSEMNVSTLELGDSALYLCASSLEGDRPQHFGDGTRLSIL.